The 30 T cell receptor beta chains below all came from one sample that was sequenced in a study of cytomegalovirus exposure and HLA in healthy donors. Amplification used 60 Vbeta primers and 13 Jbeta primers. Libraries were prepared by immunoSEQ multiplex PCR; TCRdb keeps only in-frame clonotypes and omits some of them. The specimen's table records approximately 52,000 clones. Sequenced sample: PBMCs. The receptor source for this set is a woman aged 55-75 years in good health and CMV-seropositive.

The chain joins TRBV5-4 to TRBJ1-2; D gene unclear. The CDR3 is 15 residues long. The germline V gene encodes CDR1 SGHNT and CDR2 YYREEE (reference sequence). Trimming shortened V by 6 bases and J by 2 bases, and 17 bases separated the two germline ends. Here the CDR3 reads CASTQEARGNYGYTF. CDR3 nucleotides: TGTGCCAGCACCCAAGAAGCCCGCGGGAACTATGGCTACACCTTC.

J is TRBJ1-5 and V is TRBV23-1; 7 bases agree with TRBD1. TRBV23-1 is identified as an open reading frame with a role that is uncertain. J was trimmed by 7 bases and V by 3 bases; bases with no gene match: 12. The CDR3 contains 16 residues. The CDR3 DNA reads TGCGCCAGCAGTCATCCCGGACAGGAACCGGGGCAGCCCCAGCATTTT. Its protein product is CASSHPGQEPGQPQHF.

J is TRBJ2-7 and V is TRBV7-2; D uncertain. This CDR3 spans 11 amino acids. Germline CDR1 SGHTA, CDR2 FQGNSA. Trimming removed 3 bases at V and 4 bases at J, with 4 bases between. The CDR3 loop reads CASSLEYEQYF. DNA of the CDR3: TGTGCCAGCAGCTTGGAGTACGAGCAGTACTTC.

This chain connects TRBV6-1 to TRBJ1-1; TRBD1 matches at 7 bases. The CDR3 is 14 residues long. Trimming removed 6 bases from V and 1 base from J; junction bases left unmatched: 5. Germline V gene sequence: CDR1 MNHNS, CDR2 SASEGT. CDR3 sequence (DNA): TGTGCCAGCAGGACGACAGGGCCGAACACTGAAGCTTTCTTT. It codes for CASRTTGPNTEAFF.

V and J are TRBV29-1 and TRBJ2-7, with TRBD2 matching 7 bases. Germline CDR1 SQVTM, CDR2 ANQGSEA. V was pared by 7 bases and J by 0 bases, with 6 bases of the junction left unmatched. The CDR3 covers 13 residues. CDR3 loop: CSGGGSSSYEQYF. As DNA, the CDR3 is TGCAGCGGGGGGGGATCCTCCTCCTACGAGCAGTACTTC.

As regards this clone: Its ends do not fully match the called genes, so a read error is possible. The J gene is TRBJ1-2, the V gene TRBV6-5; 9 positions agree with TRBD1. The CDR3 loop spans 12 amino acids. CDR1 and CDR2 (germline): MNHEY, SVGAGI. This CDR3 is CASSLGTGSQAF. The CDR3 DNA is TGTGCCAGCAGTTTGGGGACAGGGTCCCAGGCGTTC.

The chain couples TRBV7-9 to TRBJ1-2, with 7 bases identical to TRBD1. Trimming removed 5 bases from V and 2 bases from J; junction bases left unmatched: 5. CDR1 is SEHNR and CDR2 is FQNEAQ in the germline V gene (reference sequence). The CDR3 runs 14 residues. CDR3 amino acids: CASSPLQGNYGYTF. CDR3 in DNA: TGTGCCAGCAGCCCGTTACAGGGGAACTATGGCTACACCTTC.

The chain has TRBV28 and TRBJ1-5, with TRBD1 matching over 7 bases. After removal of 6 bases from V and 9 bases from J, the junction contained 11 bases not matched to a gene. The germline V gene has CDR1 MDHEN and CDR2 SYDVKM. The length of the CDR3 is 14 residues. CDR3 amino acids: CASRAGTVNAPQHF. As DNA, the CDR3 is TGTGCCAGCAGGGCCGGGACAGTTAACGCGCCCCAGCATTTT.

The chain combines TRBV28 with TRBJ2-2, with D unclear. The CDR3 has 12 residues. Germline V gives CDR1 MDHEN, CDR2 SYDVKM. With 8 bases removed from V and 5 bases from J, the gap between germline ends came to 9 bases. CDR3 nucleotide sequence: TGTGCCAGCGTGCGATCTACCGGGGAGCTGTTTTTT. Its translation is CASVRSTGELFF.

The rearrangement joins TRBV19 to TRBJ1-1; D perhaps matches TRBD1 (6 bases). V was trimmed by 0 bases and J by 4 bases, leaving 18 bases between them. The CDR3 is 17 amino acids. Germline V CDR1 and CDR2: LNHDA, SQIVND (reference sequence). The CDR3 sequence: CASSIDLETGTSTEAFF. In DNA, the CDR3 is TGTGCCAGTAGTATAGATCTTGAAACAGGGACGAGCACTGAAGCTTTCTTT.

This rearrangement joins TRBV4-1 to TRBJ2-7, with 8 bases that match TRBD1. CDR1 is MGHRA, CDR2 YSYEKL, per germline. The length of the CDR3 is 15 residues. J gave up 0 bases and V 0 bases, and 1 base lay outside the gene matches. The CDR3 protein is CASSQDDRGSYEQYF. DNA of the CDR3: TGCGCCAGCAGCCAAGATGACAGGGGCTCCTACGAGCAGTACTTC.

CDR3: CASSQRPSGETQYF. Written as DNA, the CDR3 is TGTGCCAGCAGCCAACGTCCTTCCGGAGAGACCCAGTACTTC. The V and J genes are TRBV4-2 and TRBJ2-5; unclear D gene. The V end lost 2 bases, the J end lost 4 bases, and 11 bases lay between the germline ends. CDR1 LGHNA and CDR2 YNFKEQ come from the germline V gene. This CDR3 has 14 amino acids.

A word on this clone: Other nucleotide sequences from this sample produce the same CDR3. CDR3 in amino acids: CSVDGQGYEQYF. DNA for the CDR3: TGCAGCGTCGATGGACAGGGCTACGAGCAGTACTTC. J is TRBJ2-7 and V is TRBV29-1, with TRBD1 matching 8 bases. The germline gives CDR1 SQVTM, CDR2 ANQGSEA. The CDR3 contains 12 residues. Unmatched junction bases numbered 4, after V lost 6 bases and J lost 3 bases.

The CDR3 coding sequence is TGTGCCAGCTCACGGATTCAGGGGGAAAATCAGCCCCAGCATTTT. It yields the protein CASSRIQGENQPQHF. The chain uses TRBV18 and TRBJ1-5, with 7 bases lining up with TRBD1. The CDR3 totals 15 residues. Germline assignment: CDR1 KGHSH and CDR2 LQKENI. With V trimmed by 4 bases and J by 4 bases, 7 bases remained unmatched.

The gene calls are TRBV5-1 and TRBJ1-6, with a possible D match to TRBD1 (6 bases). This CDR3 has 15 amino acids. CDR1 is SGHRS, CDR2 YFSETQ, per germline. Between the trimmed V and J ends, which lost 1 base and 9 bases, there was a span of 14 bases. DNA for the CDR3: TGCGCCAGCAGCTTGTTACAGGGAACGAGTTCACCCCTCCACTTT. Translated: CASSLLQGTSSPLHF.

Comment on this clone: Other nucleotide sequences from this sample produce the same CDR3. CDR3 region: CASSYSGTGSYEQYF. The DNA for the CDR3 is TGTGCCAGCAGTTACTCTGGGACAGGCTCCTACGAGCAGTACTTC. The chain has TRBV6-5 and TRBJ2-7, with 8 bases fitting TRBD1. Trimming took 0 bases from V and 0 from J; bases not matched to a gene: 1. The V gene's germline CDR1 is MNHEY and CDR2 SVGAGI. CDR3 length equals 15 residues.

DNA of the CDR3: TGTGCCAGCAGTGAATCACGCCTCGGACAGACCTATGGCTACACCTTC. Amino acids: CASSESRLGQTYGYTF. The chain combines TRBV2 with TRBJ1-2; weak D call: TRBD1 (6 bases). The germline V gene encodes CDR1 SNHLY and CDR2 FYNNEI. CDR3 length: 16 amino acids. Trimming removed 2 bases from V and 4 bases from J, with 17 bases in between.

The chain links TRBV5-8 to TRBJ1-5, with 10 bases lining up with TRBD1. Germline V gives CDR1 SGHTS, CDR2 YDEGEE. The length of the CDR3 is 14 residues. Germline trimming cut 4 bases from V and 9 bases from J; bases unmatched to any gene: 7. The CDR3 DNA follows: TGTGCCAGCAGCCCGAACCGGGACAGGGGGCCCCAGCATTTT. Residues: CASSPNRDRGPQHF.

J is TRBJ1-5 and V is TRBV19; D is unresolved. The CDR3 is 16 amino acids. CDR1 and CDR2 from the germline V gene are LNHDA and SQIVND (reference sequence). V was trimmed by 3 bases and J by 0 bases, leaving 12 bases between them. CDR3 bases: TGTGCCAGTAGTATCCCCCCCGGGGATAGCAATCAGCCCCAGCATTTT. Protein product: CASSIPPGDSNQPQHF.

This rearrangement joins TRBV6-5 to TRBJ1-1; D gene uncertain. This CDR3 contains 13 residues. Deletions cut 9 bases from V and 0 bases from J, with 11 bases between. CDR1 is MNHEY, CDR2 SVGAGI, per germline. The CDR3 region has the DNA TGTGCCAGTTTCAGGCCCCTGAACACTGAAGCTTTCTTT. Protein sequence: CASFRPLNTEAFF.

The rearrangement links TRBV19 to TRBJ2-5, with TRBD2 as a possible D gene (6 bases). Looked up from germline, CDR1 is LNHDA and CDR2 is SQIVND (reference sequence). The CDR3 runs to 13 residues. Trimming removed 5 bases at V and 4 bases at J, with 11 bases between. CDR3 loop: CASSPRAGETQYF. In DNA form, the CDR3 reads TGTGCCAGTAGTCCCAGAGCGGGAGAGACCCAGTACTTC. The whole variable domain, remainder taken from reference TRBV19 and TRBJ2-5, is DGGITQSPKYLFRKEGQNVTLSCEQNLNHDAMYWYRQDPGQGLRLIYYSQIVNDFQKGDIAEGYSVSREKKESFPLTVTSAQKNPTAFYLCASSPRAGETQYFGPGTRLLVL.

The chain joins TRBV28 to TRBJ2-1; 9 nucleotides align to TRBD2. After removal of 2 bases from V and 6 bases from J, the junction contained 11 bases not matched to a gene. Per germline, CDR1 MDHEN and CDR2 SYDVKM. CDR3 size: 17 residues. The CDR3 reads CASSLVLGAGGSNEQFF. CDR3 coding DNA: TGTGCCAGCAGTTTAGTCCTGGGAGCGGGGGGCAGCAATGAGCAGTTCTTC.

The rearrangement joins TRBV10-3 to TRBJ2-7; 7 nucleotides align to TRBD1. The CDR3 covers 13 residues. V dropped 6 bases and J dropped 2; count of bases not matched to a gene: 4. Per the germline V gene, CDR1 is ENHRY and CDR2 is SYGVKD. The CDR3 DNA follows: TGTGCCATCAGCGGACAGGAAACCTACGAGCAGTACTTC. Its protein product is CAISGQETYEQYF.

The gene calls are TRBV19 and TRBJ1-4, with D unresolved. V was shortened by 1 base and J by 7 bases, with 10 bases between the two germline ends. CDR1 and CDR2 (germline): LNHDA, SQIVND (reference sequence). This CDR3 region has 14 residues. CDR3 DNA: TGTGCCAGTAGTATAGGGGAGAGGAGTGAAAAACTGTTTTTT. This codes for CASSIGERSEKLFF.

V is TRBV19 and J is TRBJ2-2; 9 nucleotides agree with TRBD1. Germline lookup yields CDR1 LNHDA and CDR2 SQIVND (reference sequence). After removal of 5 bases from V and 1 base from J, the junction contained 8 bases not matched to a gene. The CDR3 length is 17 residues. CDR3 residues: CASSAEQGAGNTGELFF. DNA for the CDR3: TGTGCCAGTAGTGCAGAACAGGGGGCGGGGAACACCGGGGAGCTGTTTTTT.

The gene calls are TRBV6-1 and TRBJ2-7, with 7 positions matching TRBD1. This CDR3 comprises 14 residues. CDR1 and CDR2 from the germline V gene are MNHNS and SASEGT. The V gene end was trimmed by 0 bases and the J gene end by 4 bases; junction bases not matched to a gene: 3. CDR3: CASSEAGQYYEQYF. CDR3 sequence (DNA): TGTGCCAGCAGTGAAGCGGGACAGTATTACGAGCAGTACTTC.

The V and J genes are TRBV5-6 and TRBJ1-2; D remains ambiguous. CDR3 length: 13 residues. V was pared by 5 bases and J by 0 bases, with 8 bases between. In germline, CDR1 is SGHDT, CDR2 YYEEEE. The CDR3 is CASRRGSNYGYTF. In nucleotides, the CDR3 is TGTGCCAGCAGAAGAGGTTCTAACTATGGCTACACCTTC.

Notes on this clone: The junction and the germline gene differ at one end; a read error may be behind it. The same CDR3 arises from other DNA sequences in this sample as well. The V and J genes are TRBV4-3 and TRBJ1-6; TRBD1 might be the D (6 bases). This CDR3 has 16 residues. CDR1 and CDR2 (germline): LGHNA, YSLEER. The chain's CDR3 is CASSQEAGAHNSPLHF. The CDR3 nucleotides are TGCGCCAGCAGCCAAGAAGCAGGGGCCCATAATTCACCCCTACACTTT.

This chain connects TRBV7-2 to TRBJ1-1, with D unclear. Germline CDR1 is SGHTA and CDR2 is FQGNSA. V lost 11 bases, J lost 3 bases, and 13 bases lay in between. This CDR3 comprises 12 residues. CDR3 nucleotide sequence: TGTGCCTCCCTCGATAGCTACACTGAAGCTTTCTTT. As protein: CASLDSYTEAFF.

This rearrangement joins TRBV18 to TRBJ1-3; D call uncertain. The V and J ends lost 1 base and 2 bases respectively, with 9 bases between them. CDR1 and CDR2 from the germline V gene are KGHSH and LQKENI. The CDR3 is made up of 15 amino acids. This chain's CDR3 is CASSPRGATGNTIYF. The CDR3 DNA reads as TGTGCCAGCTCACCACGAGGAGCTACTGGAAACACCATATATTTT.